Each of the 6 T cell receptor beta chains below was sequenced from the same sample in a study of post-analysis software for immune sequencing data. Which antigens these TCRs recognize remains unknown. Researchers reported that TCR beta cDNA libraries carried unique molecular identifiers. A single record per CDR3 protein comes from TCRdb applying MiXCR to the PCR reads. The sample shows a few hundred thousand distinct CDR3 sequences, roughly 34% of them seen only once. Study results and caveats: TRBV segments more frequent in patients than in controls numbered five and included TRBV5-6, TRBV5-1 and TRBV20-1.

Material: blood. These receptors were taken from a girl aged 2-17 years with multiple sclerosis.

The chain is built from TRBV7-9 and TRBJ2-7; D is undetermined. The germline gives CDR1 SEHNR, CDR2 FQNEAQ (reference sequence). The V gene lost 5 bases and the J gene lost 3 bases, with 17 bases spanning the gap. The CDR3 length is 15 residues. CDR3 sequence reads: CASSPTPRLSYEQYF. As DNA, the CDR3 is TGTGCCAGCAGCCCAACGCCGAGGCTAAGCTACGAGCAGTACTTC.

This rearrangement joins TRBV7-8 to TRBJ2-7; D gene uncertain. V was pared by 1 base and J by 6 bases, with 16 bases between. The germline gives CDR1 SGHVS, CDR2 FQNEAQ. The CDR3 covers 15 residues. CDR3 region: CASSLGPGQVGEQYF. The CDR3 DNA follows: TGTGCCAGCAGCTTAGGTCCGGGCCAAGTGGGCGAGCAGTACTTC.

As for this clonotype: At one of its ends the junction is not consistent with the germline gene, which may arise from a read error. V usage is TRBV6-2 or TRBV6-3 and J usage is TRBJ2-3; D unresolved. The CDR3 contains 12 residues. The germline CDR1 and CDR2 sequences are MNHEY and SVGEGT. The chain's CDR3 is CASSGRTDTRYF. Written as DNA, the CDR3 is TGTGCCAGCAGTGGTCGTACAGATACGCGGTATTTT.

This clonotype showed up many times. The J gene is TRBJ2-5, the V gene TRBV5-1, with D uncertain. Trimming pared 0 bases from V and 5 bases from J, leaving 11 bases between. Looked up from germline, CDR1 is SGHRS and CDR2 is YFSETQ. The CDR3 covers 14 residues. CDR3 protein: CASSLGPGEETQYF. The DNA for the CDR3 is TGCGCCAGCAGCTTGGGACCAGGAGAGGAGACCCAGTACTTC.

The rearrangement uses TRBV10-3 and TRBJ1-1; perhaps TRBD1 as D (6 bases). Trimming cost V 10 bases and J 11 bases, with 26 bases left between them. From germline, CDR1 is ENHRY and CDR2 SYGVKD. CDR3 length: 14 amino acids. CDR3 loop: CATHHENGGGSAFF. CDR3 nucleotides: TGTGCCACCCACCATGAAAACGGCGGGGGCAGCGCTTTCTTT.

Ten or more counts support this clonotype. CDR3 sequence (DNA): TGTGCCAGCAGCCAAGGGCTGGAGACCCAGTACTTC. It encodes CASSQGLETQYF. The chain joins TRBV12-3 or TRBV12-4 to TRBJ2-5; D is unclear. V lost 6 bases to trimming and J lost 5 bases, with 10 bases between them. The CDR3 extends over 12 amino acids.